This T cell receptor (beta chain) was obtained from a study of blood T cell repertoires in COVID-19 (dated by TCRdb to the early 2020s). For the wider study: Samples from collaborators originated in the United States, Italy and Spain and spanned both the acute and convalescent phases of COVID-19. The prospective study material was composed of cDNA or gDNA derived from T cells, B-cell-depleted T cells, or PBMCs. Samples were obtained from the ongoing ImmuneRACE study (first 160 participants) and from 1,000 to 1,500 subjects provided by 6 global collaborators. The repertoires were released in a freely available public database intended as a resource for research on the immune response to SARS-CoV-2. Where available, HLA class I and class II types were taken from metadata supplied by the sample provider and were not determined by assay-based typing. A de-identified subject ID, COVID-19 status, age in years and sex were almost always included in the sample metadata. Deeply sampled blood TCRbeta repertoires from subjects exposed to, actively infected with, or recovered from COVID-19 were included in the dataset.

Note on this clone: The target of this receptor is not known. No quality values exist for individual bases; no much larger clone is one base distant.

One collaborating source in Seattle enrolled patients during active infection and followed them longitudinally through the course of disease. The collaborating institutions used their own protocols to collect whole blood in K2EDTA tubes. For TCRbeta analysis, collaborators shipped samples as frozen whole blood, isolated PBMCs, or DNA extracted from either of those sample types. TCRbeta CDR3 regions were amplified from genomic DNA by means of the immunoSEQ Assay, a bias-controlled multiplex PCR. The authors processed their data as follows. Within the assay, amplification of reference gene primers was used to estimate how many nucleated cells each sample contained. To quantify the absolute abundance of each unique TCRbeta CDR3 rearrangement, sequence reads were collapsed and filtered. For each sample, productive Simpson clonality was calculated by taking the square root of Simpson's diversity index across productive rearrangements. Drawn from immuneACCESS, this table holds only the in-frame rearrangements with V and J called that TCRdb kept. Clones are partly lost; checked studies trace under half to an unresolved V gene and leave the rest unexplained. The D gene and trimming were derived from the DNA, and the V and J assignments and clone size from that table. The sample data list about 65,000 clones, and approximately 80% of these were observed just once. The biggest ten clones account for 9.5% to 13% of the sample.

General findings and caveats noted by the study authors: The quantity of clinical and demographic metadata differed by source and by participant and was supplied without curation.

The germline V gene provides CDR1 SGHVS and CDR2 FNYEAQ. V lost 5 bases and J lost 6 bases, and the count of bases not matched to a germline gene is 9. The CDR3 numbers 14 residues from cysteine through phenylalanine. CDR3 DNA is the only sequence kept; it has 42 bases, read in frame from the first base. This TCR came from a man over 45 with COVID-19, enrolled during active disease. Sequences were obtained from peripheral blood. Rearrangement joined TRBV7-6 to TRBJ2-7; 8 bases in the middle match TRBD2. Here the CDR3 is given as CASSPGLAPREQYF. The DNA sequence is given as TGTGCCAGCAGCCCTGGACTAGCTCCTCGCGAGCAGTACTTC.